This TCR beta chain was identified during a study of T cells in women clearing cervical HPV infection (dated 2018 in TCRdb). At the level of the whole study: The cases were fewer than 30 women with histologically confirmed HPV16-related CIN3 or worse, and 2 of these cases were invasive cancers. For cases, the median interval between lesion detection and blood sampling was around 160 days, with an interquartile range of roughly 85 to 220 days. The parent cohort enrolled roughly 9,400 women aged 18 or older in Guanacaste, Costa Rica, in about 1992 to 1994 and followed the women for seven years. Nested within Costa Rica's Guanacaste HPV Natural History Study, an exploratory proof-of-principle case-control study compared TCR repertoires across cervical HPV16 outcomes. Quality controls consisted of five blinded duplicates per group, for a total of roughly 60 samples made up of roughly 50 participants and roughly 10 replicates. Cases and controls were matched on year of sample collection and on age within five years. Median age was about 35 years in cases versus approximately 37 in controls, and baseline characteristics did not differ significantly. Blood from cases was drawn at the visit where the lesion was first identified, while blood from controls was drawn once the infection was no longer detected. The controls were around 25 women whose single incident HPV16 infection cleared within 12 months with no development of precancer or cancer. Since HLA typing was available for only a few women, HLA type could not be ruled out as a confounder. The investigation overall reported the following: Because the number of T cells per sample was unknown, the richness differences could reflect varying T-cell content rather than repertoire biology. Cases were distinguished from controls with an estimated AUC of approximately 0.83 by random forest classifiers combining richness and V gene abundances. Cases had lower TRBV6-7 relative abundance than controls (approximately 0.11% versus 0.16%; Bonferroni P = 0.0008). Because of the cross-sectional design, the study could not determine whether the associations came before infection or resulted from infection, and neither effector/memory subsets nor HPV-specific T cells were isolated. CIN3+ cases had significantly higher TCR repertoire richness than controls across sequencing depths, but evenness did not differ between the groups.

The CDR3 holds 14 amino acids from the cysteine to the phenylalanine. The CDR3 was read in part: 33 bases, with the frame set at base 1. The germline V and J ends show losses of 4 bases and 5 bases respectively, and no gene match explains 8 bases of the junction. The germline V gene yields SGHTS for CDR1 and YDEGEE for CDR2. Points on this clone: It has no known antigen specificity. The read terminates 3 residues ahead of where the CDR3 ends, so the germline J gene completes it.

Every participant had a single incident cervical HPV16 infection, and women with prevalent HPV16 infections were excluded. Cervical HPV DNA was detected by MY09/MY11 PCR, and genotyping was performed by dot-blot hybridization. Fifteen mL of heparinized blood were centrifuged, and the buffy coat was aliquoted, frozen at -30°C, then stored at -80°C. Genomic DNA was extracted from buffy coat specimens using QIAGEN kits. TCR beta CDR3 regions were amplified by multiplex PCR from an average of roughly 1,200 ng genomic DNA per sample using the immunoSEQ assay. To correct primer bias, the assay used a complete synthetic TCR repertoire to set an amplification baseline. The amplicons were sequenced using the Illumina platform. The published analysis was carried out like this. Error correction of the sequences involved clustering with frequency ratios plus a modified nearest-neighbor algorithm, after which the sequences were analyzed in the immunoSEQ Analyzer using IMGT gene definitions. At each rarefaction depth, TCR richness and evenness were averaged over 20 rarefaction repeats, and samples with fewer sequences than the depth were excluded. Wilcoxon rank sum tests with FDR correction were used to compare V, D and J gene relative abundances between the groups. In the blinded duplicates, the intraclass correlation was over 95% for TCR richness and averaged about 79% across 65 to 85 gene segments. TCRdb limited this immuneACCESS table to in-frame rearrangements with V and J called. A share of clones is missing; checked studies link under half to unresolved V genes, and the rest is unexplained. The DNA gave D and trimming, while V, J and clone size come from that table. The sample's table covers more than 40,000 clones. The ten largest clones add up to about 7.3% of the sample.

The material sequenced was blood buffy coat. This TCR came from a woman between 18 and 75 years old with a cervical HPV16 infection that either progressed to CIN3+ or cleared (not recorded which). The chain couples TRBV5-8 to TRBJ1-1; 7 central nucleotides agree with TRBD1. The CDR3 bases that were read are TGTGCCAGCAGCCCGAGACAGGGTAGAACTGAA. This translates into CASSPRQGRTE. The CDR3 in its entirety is CASSPRQGRTEAFF.